Each of the 30 T cell receptor beta chains below was sequenced from the same sample in a study of Graves' ophthalmopathy and Graves' hyperthyroidism. RNA transcripts yielded amplified TCR beta CDR3 regions. Second-round multiplex PCR came after first-round RT-PCR with HTBI primers. TCRdb called the multiplex PCR reads again in MiXCR, with one record for every CDR3 protein. The sample contains around 1.1 million distinct CDR3 sequences, approximately 35% of which appear only once. The specimen sequenced was peripheral blood or thyroid tissue (not recorded which). Receptors originate from an adult man with Graves' hyperthyroidism.

Comments on this clonotype: With a much larger clone just one base away, this may be a read error. The chain carries TRBV7-9 and TRBJ2-7; 9 bases are shared with TRBD2. There are 16 residues in the CDR3. Germline CDR1 is SEHNR and CDR2 is FQNEAQ (reference sequence). The CDR3 here is CAGSFLREGRGNEQYF. The CDR3 DNA reads TGTGCCGGCAGCTTTCTGCGGGAGGGCCGAGGGAACGAGCAGTACTTC.

The sample holds many counts of this clonotype. This chain joins TRBV20-1 and TRBJ1-6, with no clear D. Trimming removed 1 base at V and 5 bases at J, with 15 bases between. This CDR3 spans 16 amino acids. The V gene's germline CDR1 is DFQATT and CDR2 SNEGSKA (reference sequence). CDR3 coding DNA: TGCAGTGCTAGAGCTTTGTTGGATACCGATAATTCACCCCTCCACTTT. Translated, it gives CSARALLDTDNSPLHF.

The chain carries TRBV7-6 and TRBJ1-1, with D perhaps matching TRBD1 (5 bases). Germline CDR1 reads SGHVS; CDR2 reads FNYEAQ. With 7 bases removed from V and 1 base from J, the gap between germline ends came to 13 bases. CDR3 length: 14 residues. CDR3 coding DNA: TGTGCCAGCACCTTGGGGCGGGGGAACACTGAAGCTTTCTTT. Its protein product is CASTLGRGNTEAFF.

The sample holds a few counts of this clonotype. V is TRBV6-2 or TRBV6-3 and J is TRBJ2-7, with D perhaps matching TRBD2 (6 bases). This CDR3 is built from 12 residues. V was pared by 6 bases and J by 3 bases, with 9 bases between. CDR1 and CDR2 from the germline V gene are MNHEY and SVGEGT. CDR3 DNA: TGTGCCAGCAGGGGACTGGTCTACGAGCAGTACTTC. The encoded protein is CASRGLVYEQYF.

This clonotype was detected many times. The chain employs TRBV4-1 and TRBJ1-5; D may be TRBD1 (5 bases). V was trimmed by 1 base and J by 1 base, leaving 14 bases between them. Germline V gives CDR1 MGHRA, CDR2 YSYEKL. This CDR3 has 17 amino acids. CDR3 protein: CASSQAGPGMSNQPQHF. CDR3 nucleotide sequence: TGCGCCAGCAGCCAAGCTGGACCAGGGATGAGCAATCAGCCCCAGCATTTT.

Here the CDR3 reads CASRSGTGRTYTF. The CDR3 bases are TGTGCCAGCAGGTCTGGGACAGGGCGGACCTACACCTTC. V gene TRBV7-8 combines with J gene TRBJ1-2, with 9 bases matching TRBD1. Germline V lookup: CDR1 SGHVS, CDR2 FQNEAQ. The CDR3 is 13 residues long. The junction had 9 bases not matched to a gene; V was cut back by 6 bases and J by 10 bases.

The table lists this clonotype with a few counts. At one boundary the junction diverges from the germline segment, which might be a read error. V and J are TRBV5-1 and TRBJ1-1; D is unclear. Germline V CDR1 and CDR2: SGHRS, YFSETQ. This CDR3 is 14 amino acids long. The CDR3 DNA sequence: TGTGCCAGCAGCTTAGCAAGTACGAACACTGAAGCTTTCTTT. The encoded protein is CASSLASTNTEAFF.

This clonotype showed up just a few times. The chain carries TRBV5-1 and TRBJ1-1; the match to TRBD1 covers 8 bases. This CDR3 region has 18 residues. V was clipped by 0 bases and J by 0 bases; unmatched bases: 10. From germline, CDR1 is SGHRS and CDR2 YFSETQ. The CDR3 loop is CASSLVFQGAGMNTEAFF. Here the CDR3 DNA reads TGCGCCAGCAGCTTGGTATTCCAGGGGGCGGGAATGAACACTGAAGCTTTCTTT.

The chain carries TRBV7-9 and TRBJ1-1, with TRBD1 matching 11 bases. CDR1 and CDR2 from the germline V gene are SEHNR and FQNEAQ (reference sequence). J gave up 5 bases and V 5 bases, and 7 bases lay outside the gene matches. The CDR3 length is 15 residues. This CDR3 reads CASSRPGQGATEAFF. CDR3 coding DNA: TGTGCCAGCAGCCGCCCCGGACAGGGGGCTACTGAAGCTTTCTTT.

J is TRBJ1-6 and V is TRBV7-2; TRBD1 is a possible D gene (6 bases). Germline V gene lookup returns CDR1 SGHTA and CDR2 FQGNSA. The CDR3 consists of 16 residues. V was cut by 5 bases and J by 5 bases, with 16 bases left in between. The CDR3: CASSPQGYGNNSPLHF. Written as DNA, the CDR3 is TGTGCCAGCAGCCCCCAGGGGTACGGAAATAATTCACCCCTCCACTTT.

This CDR3 reads CASSQEGGQGGEKLFF. DNA of the CDR3: TGTGCCAGCAGCCAAGAAGGAGGACAGGGGGGTGAAAAACTGTTTTTT. The chain recombines TRBV3-1 with TRBJ1-4; TRBD1 matches at 10 bases. CDR1 and CDR2 from the germline V gene are LGHDT and YNNKEL (reference sequence). This CDR3 is 16 amino acids long. Germline trimming cut 0 bases from V and 7 bases from J; bases unmatched to any gene: 5.

Of note for this clonotype: The junction does not match germline at one end; this may be a read error. The rearrangement joins TRBV10-3 to TRBJ2-7; perhaps TRBD1 as D (6 bases). The germline V gene has CDR1 ENHRY and CDR2 SYGVKD. The CDR3 spans 17 residues. This CDR3 reads CASSCSVTGQSSYEQYF. The DNA for the CDR3 is TGTGCCAGCAGTTGCTCCGTCACCGGACAGAGCTCCTACGAGCAGTACTTC.

The CDR3: CATSRGEDGGEKLFF. The CDR3 bases are TGTGCCACCAGCAGAGGCGAGGACGGGGGTGAAAAACTGTTTTTT. The chain is built from TRBV15 and TRBJ1-4, with D possibly being TRBD1 (5 bases). Between the trimmed V and J ends, which lost 1 base and 7 bases, there was a span of 13 bases. The CDR3 spans 15 residues. Looked up from germline, CDR1 is LNHNV and CDR2 is YYDKDF (reference sequence).

CDR3 nucleotides: TGTGCCAGTAGTATCTCGGGGAGGGCCTCCTACGAGCAGTACTTC. Translation gives CASSISGRASYEQYF. The J gene is TRBJ2-7, the V gene TRBV19; TRBD2 matches 7 bases. V lost 3 bases and J lost 0; bases outside the gene matches: 5. The CDR3 spans 15 residues. Germline V gives CDR1 LNHDA, CDR2 SQIVND (reference sequence).

V gene TRBV6-5 combines with J gene TRBJ2-5; 9 bases agree with TRBD1. The CDR3 loop spans 14 amino acids. The germline V gene has CDR1 MNHEY and CDR2 SVGAGI. V shed 6 bases, J shed 1 base, and the junction held 3 bases outside the gene matches. The CDR3 DNA reads as TGTGCCAGCAGGTACAGGGGGCTCCAAGAGACCCAGTACTTC. This encodes CASRYRGLQETQYF.

This chain connects TRBV9 to TRBJ2-5; no clear D gene. This CDR3 region has 15 residues. V was shortened by 0 bases and J by 1 base, with 10 bases between the two germline ends. Looked up from germline, CDR1 is SGDLS and CDR2 is YYNGEE. The CDR3 coding sequence is TGTGCCAGCAGCGTAGATGGCGGAAGCCAAGAGACCCAGTACTTC. Protein: CASSVDGGSQETQYF.

This clonotype was seen a few times. J is TRBJ2-6 and V is TRBV10-3; the D call may be TRBD1 or TRBD2 (5 bases each). The length of the CDR3 is 16 residues. Deletions cut 2 bases from V and 1 base from J, with 9 bases between. Looked up from germline, CDR1 is ENHRY and CDR2 is SYGVKD. For the CDR3, the DNA is TGTGCCATCAGTGAGGAGGGGCCATCTGGGGCCAACGTCCTGACTTTC. Its protein is CAISEEGPSGANVLTF.

This clonotype was detected ten times or more. The chain carries TRBV2 and TRBJ1-2, with unresolved D. V was trimmed by 3 bases and J by 2 bases, leaving 13 bases between them. This CDR3 is built from 15 residues. CDR1 is SNHLY and CDR2 is FYNNEI in the germline V gene. The CDR3 sequence: CASSERRTENYGYTF. CDR3 nucleotides: TGTGCCAGCAGTGAGCGTCGGACGGAAAACTATGGCTACACCTTC.

Ten or more counts support this clonotype. The rearrangement uses TRBV20-1 and TRBJ1-2; D not certain. CDR1 is DFQATT, CDR2 SNEGSKA, per germline (reference sequence). This CDR3 is built from 15 residues. The ends were cut back, 6 bases at V and 4 bases at J, with 21 bases in the middle. The CDR3 DNA sequence: TGCAGTGCGAGGAACAGACGGCAAATACCCTATGGCTACACCTTC. The encoded protein is CSARNRRQIPYGYTF.

In this sample, this clonotype turned up once. This sequence joins TRBV7-2 and TRBJ2-2; D might be TRBD2 (6 bases). This CDR3 comprises 17 residues. With 1 base removed from V and 2 bases from J, the gap between germline ends came to 14 bases. The germline V gene has CDR1 SGHTA and CDR2 FQGNSA. The CDR3 nucleotides read TGTGCCAGCAGCTTAGTTGCGGGGACCCTAAACACCGGGGAGCTGTTTTTT. It encodes CASSLVAGTLNTGELFF.

V is TRBV25-1 and J is TRBJ2-7; D is unclear. CDR3 length: 15 residues. Trimming removed 8 bases from V and 0 bases from J, with 17 bases in between. Germline CDR1 is MGHDK and CDR2 is SYGVNS. CDR3 sequence: CASSPRAPGSYEQYF. CDR3 DNA sequence: TGTGCCAGCTCACCCCGAGCGCCTGGCTCCTACGAGCAGTACTTC.

This clonotype was seen ten or more times. The chain employs TRBV29-1 and TRBJ1-1; TRBD1 matches 9 bases. The junction had 3 bases not matched to a gene; V was cut back by 6 bases and J by 7 bases. This CDR3 comprises 11 residues. Germline CDR1 is SQVTM and CDR2 is ANQGSEA. CDR3 coding DNA: TGCAGCGTACGACAGGGGGATGAAGCTTTCTTT. It is translated as CSVRQGDEAFF.

A note on this clonotype: At one boundary the junction diverges from the germline segment, which might be a read error. This chain uses TRBV7-9 with TRBJ1-6; TRBD1 might be the D (5 bases). The CDR3 is made up of 14 amino acids. From germline, CDR1 is SEHNR and CDR2 FQNEAQ (reference sequence). The CDR3 sequence is CASGFGGDNSPLHF. The CDR3, as DNA: TGTGCCAGCGGCTTTGGGGGGGATAATTCACCCCTCCACTTT.

This clonotype was detected many times. The chain links TRBV7-6 to TRBJ1-1; TRBD1 might be the D (6 bases). Germline assignment: CDR1 SGHVS and CDR2 FNYEAQ. Trimming took 2 bases from V and 2 from J, leaving 12 bases between them. This CDR3 has 15 residues. The CDR3 region is CASSLLDRQNTEAFF. The CDR3 DNA sequence: TGTGCCAGCAGCTTATTAGACAGGCAAAACACTGAAGCTTTCTTT. The whole variable domain, remainder taken from reference TRBV7-6 and TRBJ1-1, is GAGVSQSPRYKVTKRGQDVALRCDPISGHVSLYWYRQALGQGPEFLTYFNYEAQQDKSGLPNDRFSAERPEGSISTLTIQRTEQRDSAMYRCASSLLDRQNTEAFFGQGTRLTVV.

This sequence joins TRBV5-4 and TRBJ2-7, with a tentative D call TRBD1 (6 bases). CDR1 is SGHNT, CDR2 YYREEE, per germline (reference sequence). The CDR3 totals 14 residues. V was cut by 4 bases and J by 3 bases, with 14 bases left in between. Here the CDR3 DNA reads TGTGCCAGCAGCGATCAGGGGAGCCTCTACGAGCAGTACTTC. Protein product: CASSDQGSLYEQYF.

The rearrangement uses TRBV7-3 and TRBJ1-5, with 9 bases matching TRBD1. Germline V gives CDR1 SGHTA, CDR2 FQGTGA. V lost 7 bases, J lost 5 bases, and 6 bases stayed unmatched. The CDR3 runs to 14 residues. The CDR3 is CASTSRDRDQPQHF. CDR3 DNA sequence: TGTGCCAGCACATCCCGGGACAGGGATCAGCCCCAGCATTTT.

The V call is TRBV12-3 or TRBV12-4, the J call TRBJ2-3; TRBD1 aligns across 9 bases. The trim removed 5 bases at V and 4 bases at J, leaving 4 bases unmatched. CDR3 length: 14 residues. The CDR3 is CASSEGQGADTQYF. The CDR3 DNA reads TGTGCCAGCAGTGAGGGACAGGGTGCAGATACGCAGTATTTT.

The chain is built from TRBV20-1 and TRBJ2-7, with TRBD2 matching over 8 bases. With V trimmed by 0 bases and J by 3 bases, 10 bases remained unmatched. Germline values: CDR1 DFQATT, CDR2 SNEGSKA (reference sequence). This CDR3 contains 16 residues. For the CDR3, the DNA is TGCAGTGCTAGAGACCCCGGCGGGAGGTATTTCTACGAGCAGTACTTC. Amino acid sequence: CSARDPGGRYFYEQYF.

This clonotype was detected once. The V and J genes are TRBV7-8 and TRBJ1-4, with 7 positions matching TRBD1. Trimming at V came to 6 bases and at J to 4 bases, leaving 8 bases not matched to a gene. The CDR3 has 15 residues. Germline V CDR1 and CDR2: SGHVS, FQNEAQ. In nucleotides, the CDR3 is TGTGCCAGCAGGTCTGGGACAGAGAGTAATGAAAAACTGTTTTTT. Protein product: CASRSGTESNEKLFF.

This clonotype was counted between two and nine times. Possible read error: a much larger clone is one base away. The CDR3 does not close with the conserved phenylalanine or tryptophan, likely indicating a read error. The chain carries TRBV7-2 and TRBJ1-2; D perhaps matches TRBD1 (6 bases). The CDR3 extends over 16 amino acids. V shed 7 bases and J shed 0 bases, with 18 bases lying between them. CDR1 and CDR2 (germline): SGHTA, FQGNSA. This CDR3 is CASTTDYRVPNYGYTL. The CDR3 nucleotides are TGTGCCAGCACGACCGACTACAGGGTACCTAACTATGGCTACACCCTC.